The 10 T cell receptor beta chains listed next were all sequenced from one sample in a study of T cells in localized non-small cell lung cancer. TCRdb's copy holds only in-frame clones and misses some; the assay was immunoSEQ multiplex PCR. The sample consists of 1,700 or so clones, 20% of them appearing once. The specimen was lung tumor tissue, collected before any cancer treatment. All receptors derive from a man aged 40 to 70 with stage III lung adenocarcinoma.

This rearrangement joins TRBV9 to TRBJ1-2, with 8 bases lining up with TRBD1. V shed 4 bases, J shed 7 bases, and the junction held 3 bases outside the gene matches. Per germline, CDR1 SGDLS and CDR2 YYNGEE. The CDR3 loop spans 12 amino acids. The CDR3 protein is CASSPTGVGYTF. The CDR3 bases are TGTGCCAGCAGCCCGACAGGGGTTGGCTACACCTTC.

The genes are TRBV11-3 and TRBJ1-6; 8 nucleotides line up with TRBD1. CDR1 and CDR2 (germline): SGHNT, YENEEA. This CDR3 region has 14 residues. The V gene end was trimmed by 4 bases and the J gene end by 10 bases; junction bases not matched to a gene: 6. The CDR3 here is CASSSDRGNSPLHF. The DNA for the CDR3 is TGTGCCAGCAGCTCCGACAGGGGAAACTCACCCCTCCACTTT.

Judged by abundance, this clone is large. V and J are TRBV11-3 and TRBJ2-7; 7 nucleotides match TRBD1. Germline V gene sequence: CDR1 SGHNT, CDR2 YENEEA. V shed 4 bases and J 4 bases; nucleotides not matched to a gene: 10. This CDR3 has 15 residues. The CDR3 DNA follows: TGTGCCAGCAGCTCACAGCCGGGACAGAGTTACGAGCAGTACTTC. It translates to CASSSQPGQSYEQYF.

In its sample, this clone was seen a few times. This chain uses TRBV7-1 with TRBJ1-1; D is unresolved. TRBV7-1 belongs to the ORF category, with a function that is uncertain. Trimming removed 4 bases from V and 1 base from J, with 7 bases in between. This CDR3 is built from 13 residues. The CDR3 DNA follows: TGTGCCAGCAGCTTTGAACGGAACACTGAAGCTTTCTTT. This sequence encodes CASSFERNTEAFF.

This clone was counted a few times. The rearrangement links TRBV6-8 to TRBJ2-1; TRBD1 or TRBD2 may be the D gene (5 bases each). This CDR3 region has 12 residues. Germline V lookup: CDR1 MNHGY, CDR2 SAAAGT. Trimming pared 6 bases from V and 10 bases from J, leaving 13 bases between. The CDR3 sequence is CASSLRDGEQFF. The CDR3 coding sequence is TGTGCCAGCAGCCTCCGGGACGGGGAGCAGTTCTTC.

The chain employs TRBV11-3 and TRBJ2-7; TRBD1 agrees at 9 bases. The CDR3 is made up of 14 amino acids. Trimming took 8 bases from V and 2 from J; bases not matched to a gene: 7. CDR1 SGHNT and CDR2 YENEEA come from the germline V gene. Here the CDR3 DNA reads TGTGCCAGCTCCGGACAGGGGTTCCCCTACGAGCAGTACTTC. This gives the protein CASSGQGFPYEQYF.

V is TRBV19 and J is TRBJ1-1; D ambiguous. V lost 5 bases and J 1 base, leaving 5 bases between the germline ends. CDR3 size: 12 residues. Germline V gives CDR1 LNHDA, CDR2 SQIVND (reference sequence). The CDR3 region is CASSWWNTEAFF. The CDR3 DNA sequence: TGTGCCAGTAGTTGGTGGAACACTGAAGCTTTCTTT. The complete variable domain, with remaining parts taken from reference TRBV19 and TRBJ1-1, reads DGGITQSPKYLFRKEGQNVTLSCEQNLNHDAMYWYRQDPGQGLRLIYYSQIVNDFQKGDIAEGYSVSREKKESFPLTVTSAQKNPTAFYLCASSWWNTEAFFGQGTRLTVV.

V gene TRBV14 combines with J gene TRBJ2-7; D is ambiguous. Trimming stripped 0 bases from V and 3 bases from J, with 9 bases between. CDR1 is SGHDN, CDR2 FVKESK, per germline. This CDR3 contains 14 residues. The CDR3 loop reads CASSQDSWSYEQYF. The DNA for the CDR3 is TGTGCCAGCAGCCAAGATTCCTGGAGCTACGAGCAGTACTTC.

The chain joins TRBV30 to TRBJ1-2; no clear D. V was pared by 2 bases and J by 8 bases, with 9 bases between. CDR3 length equals 11 residues. The germline gives CDR1 GTSNPN, CDR2 SVGIG (reference sequence). CDR3 in amino acids: CAWSWEGGYTF. The CDR3 nucleotides are TGTGCCTGGAGTTGGGAGGGCGGCTACACCTTC.

The table lists this clone with a count of one. The chain links TRBV30 to TRBJ2-1, with a weak D call TRBD2 (5 bases). The CDR3 extends over 12 amino acids. Trimming stripped 0 bases from V and 10 bases from J, with 10 bases between. The germline gives CDR1 GTSNPN, CDR2 SVGIG (reference sequence). CDR3 residues: CAWSVQRGEQFF. As DNA, the CDR3 is TGTGCCTGGAGTGTACAGCGCGGGGAGCAGTTCTTC.